These T cell receptor beta chains were read from a single sample in a study of CD8 T cells in Susac syndrome. One entry per CDR3 protein, called by TCRdb with MiXCR from the immunoSEQ multiplex PCR reads. This table holds under 95,000 distinct CDR3 sequences, just under 95% found once. What was sequenced was CD4+ T cells from PBMCs. The source is a human donor with Susac syndrome. Both conserved end residues are part of each CDR3.

v_gene: TRBV29-1; j_gene: TRBJ2-5; CDR3aa: CSVYTGGETQYF
v_gene: TRBV4-1; j_gene: TRBJ1-5; CDR3aa: CASSGEGSGNQPQHF
v_gene: TRBV7-7; j_gene: TRBJ2-5; CDR3aa: CASSRDSLSQETQYF
v_gene: TRBV30; j_gene: TRBJ1-2; CDR3aa: CVKRDREKSIGYTF
v_gene: TRBV6-6; j_gene: TRBJ1-1; CDR3aa: CASSSPGVAEAFF
v_gene: TRBV7-2; j_gene: TRBJ2-3; CDR3aa: CASSPYQGGDTQYF
v_gene: TRBV2; j_gene: TRBJ2-3; CDR3aa: CASSSPGGGHTDTQYF
v_gene: TRBV12-3/TRBV12-4; j_gene: TRBJ2-7; CDR3aa: CASSYRASSYEQYF
v_gene: TRBV29-1; j_gene: TRBJ1-5; CDR3aa: CSVSGGGNQPQHF
v_gene: TRBV13; j_gene: TRBJ2-5; CDR3aa: CASSLPSGGETQYF
v_gene: TRBV2; j_gene: TRBJ1-2; CDR3aa: CASSPGFGRYTF
v_gene: TRBV30; j_gene: TRBJ1-2; CDR3aa: CAWSRADGYTF
v_gene: TRBV12-3/TRBV12-4; j_gene: TRBJ1-5; CDR3aa: CASRKTGVQGNQPQHF
v_gene: TRBV27; j_gene: TRBJ2-1; CDR3aa: CASVRGREQFF
v_gene: TRBV7-9; j_gene: TRBJ1-2; CDR3aa: CASSLAARYTF
v_gene: TRBV6-1; j_gene: TRBJ2-5; CDR3aa: CASRGDQGETQYF
v_gene: TRBV29-1; j_gene: TRBJ2-1; CDR3aa: CSVPILAEVGNEQFF
v_gene: TRBV20-1; j_gene: TRBJ1-2; CDR3aa: CSAQSTPYGYTF
v_gene: TRBV18; j_gene: TRBJ2-3; CDR3aa: CASSLVVRGNTDTQYF
v_gene: TRBV7-9; j_gene: TRBJ2-4; CDR3aa: CASSLGGLLTKNIQYF
v_gene: TRBV18; j_gene: TRBJ1-1; CDR3aa: CASLREKINTEAFF
v_gene: TRBV3-1; j_gene: TRBJ2-1; CDR3aa: CASSLGTSGGNEQFF
v_gene: TRBV12-3/TRBV12-4; j_gene: TRBJ1-2; CDR3aa: CASSPQGRDYGYTF
v_gene: TRBV12-3/TRBV12-4; j_gene: TRBJ1-1; CDR3aa: CASRHTDRSTEAFF
v_gene: TRBV7-9; j_gene: TRBJ2-2; CDR3aa: CASSPRDSGELFF
v_gene: TRBV25-1; j_gene: TRBJ2-3; CDR3aa: CASSDAGPPDTQYF
v_gene: TRBV15; j_gene: TRBJ2-1; CDR3aa: CATSRESYNEQFF
v_gene: TRBV6-1; j_gene: TRBJ1-1; CDR3aa: CASLTGVNTEAFF
v_gene: TRBV5-1; j_gene: TRBJ2-1; CDR3aa: CASSLEGSLGSDEQFF
v_gene: TRBV25-1; j_gene: TRBJ2-6; CDR3aa: CASSDLRAEGPGANVLTF
v_gene: TRBV6-6; j_gene: TRBJ1-6; CDR3aa: CASPEIPSDNSPLHF
v_gene: TRBV30; j_gene: TRBJ1-6; CDR3aa: CAWGGQGGSPLHF
v_gene: TRBV9; j_gene: TRBJ2-5; CDR3aa: CASSVGRQGEETQYF
v_gene: TRBV28; j_gene: TRBJ1-5; CDR3aa: CASSPAMGNQPQHF
v_gene: TRBV30; j_gene: TRBJ1-2; CDR3aa: CAYDSNYGYTF
v_gene: TRBV7-2; j_gene: TRBJ1-6; CDR3aa: CASSSGTPNNSPLHF
v_gene: TRBV20-1; j_gene: TRBJ2-5; CDR3aa: CSARDGQAETQYF
v_gene: TRBV30; j_gene: TRBJ1-2; CDR3aa: CAWTPSQYGYTF
v_gene: TRBV27; j_gene: TRBJ1-1; CDR3aa: CASRKGGTEAFF
v_gene: TRBV2; j_gene: TRBJ2-3; CDR3aa: CASRGQGTDTQYF
v_gene: TRBV11-2; j_gene: TRBJ2-5; CDR3aa: CASSFPLGTQYF
v_gene: TRBV20-1; j_gene: TRBJ2-5; CDR3aa: CSASARAQETQYF
v_gene: TRBV4-3; j_gene: TRBJ1-2; CDR3aa: CASSQDPSAGGGYTF
v_gene: TRBV19; j_gene: TRBJ1-1; CDR3aa: CASRLYGTQDTEAFF
v_gene: TRBV11-2; j_gene: TRBJ2-3; CDR3aa: CASSGVGFKDTQYF
v_gene: TRBV6-5; j_gene: TRBJ2-2; CDR3aa: CASSYEGVANTGELFF
v_gene: TRBV24-1; j_gene: TRBJ1-6; CDR3aa: CATITLWAYNSPLHF
v_gene: TRBV19; j_gene: TRBJ1-6; CDR3aa: CASRQVDNSPLHF
v_gene: TRBV7-9; j_gene: TRBJ1-1; CDR3aa: CASSFAGFSTEAFF
v_gene: TRBV9; j_gene: TRBJ1-5; CDR3aa: CASSVTWDPNQPQHF
v_gene: TRBV29-1; j_gene: TRBJ2-5; CDR3aa: CSVEDPVKGETQYF
v_gene: TRBV11-2; j_gene: TRBJ2-7; CDR3aa: CASSLGPGTYEQYF
v_gene: TRBV4-1; j_gene: TRBJ2-7; CDR3aa: CASSQERQGDYEQYF
v_gene: TRBV3-1; j_gene: TRBJ2-3; CDR3aa: CASSQDDSPSTDTQYF
v_gene: TRBV7-8; j_gene: TRBJ1-2; CDR3aa: CASSFGQGLNYGYTF